What follows are 32 T cell receptor beta chains derived from one specimen sequenced in a study of Ad26.COV2.S vaccination and SARS-CoV-2 variants. Here immunoSEQ multiplex PCR was the method, and the copy in TCRdb shows in-frame clones only, minus some. The data contain around 400,000 clones, about 91% of them singletons. As to treatment: roughly 20 received Ad26.COV2.S at low or high dose, single or two shots; about five received placebo; per-sample allocation not given. At day 63 after the first vaccine or placebo injection, samples were drawn. The specimen was peripheral blood, collected in a trial of Ad26.COV2.S vaccine versus placebo. The receptor set was obtained from a person between 18 and 65 years old who received the Ad26.COV2.S COVID-19 vaccine or a placebo.

The V call is TRBV5-1, the J call TRBJ2-3; D is uncertain. The CDR3 loop spans 11 amino acids. Germline V gives CDR1 SGHRS, CDR2 YFSETQ. Trimming shortened V by 0 bases and J by 13 bases, and 9 bases separated the two germline ends. As DNA, the CDR3 is TGCGCCAGCAGCTTGGGGATAGGAAAGTATTTT. Translating gives CASSLGIGKYF.

The chain links TRBV6-8 to TRBJ2-1; 11 bases are a match to TRBD2. This CDR3 comprises 14 residues. With 7 bases clipped from V and 10 bases from J, the junction kept 9 bases outside the gene matches. The germline gives CDR1 MNHGY, CDR2 SAAAGT. The CDR3 loop reads CASNHSGRDPEQFF. The CDR3 bases are TGTGCCAGCAATCATAGCGGGAGGGACCCCGAGCAGTTCTTC.

The genes are TRBV9 and TRBJ1-2; D not certain. CDR3 length: 14 amino acids. V lost 7 bases and J 0 bases, leaving 13 bases between the germline ends. Germline loops: CDR1 SGDLS, CDR2 YYNGEE. The DNA for the CDR3 is TGTGCCAGCGGGGTGGAACCCTCTAACTATGGCTACACCTTC. Translating gives CASGVEPSNYGYTF.

This sequence joins TRBV28 and TRBJ1-5; TRBD1 might be the D (6 bases). The CDR3 spans 17 residues. V was shortened by 3 bases and J by 2 bases, with 17 bases between the two germline ends. In germline, CDR1 is MDHEN, CDR2 SYDVKM. In nucleotides, the CDR3 is TGTGCCAGCAGTTTGCAGGCAGGGGATCCGGGCAATCAGCCCCAGCATTTT. It encodes CASSLQAGDPGNQPQHF.

The chain couples TRBV6-2 or TRBV6-3 to TRBJ1-2; 10 bases align to TRBD1. Germline assignment: CDR1 MNHEY and CDR2 SVGEGT. The CDR3 extends over 14 amino acids. V shed 5 bases, J shed 8 bases, and the junction held 8 bases outside the gene matches. Here the CDR3 reads CASSTDRGVRGYTF. The CDR3 region has the DNA TGTGCCAGCAGTACGGACAGGGGGGTGAGAGGCTACACCTTC.

The J gene is TRBJ2-7, the V gene TRBV5-6; 13 bases are shared with TRBD2. The CDR3 extends over 13 amino acids. V was pared by 2 bases and J by 10 bases, with 3 bases of the junction left unmatched. Looked up from germline, CDR1 is SGHDT and CDR2 is YYEEEE. Here the CDR3 reads CASSLTSGRVQYF. The CDR3 nucleotides are TGTGCCAGCAGCTTAACTAGCGGGAGGGTTCAGTACTTC.

The chain links TRBV6-5 to TRBJ1-6; 9 bases are a match to TRBD1. The CDR3 is 15 residues long. V lost 4 bases and J lost 9; bases outside the gene matches: 7. CDR1 is MNHEY, CDR2 SVGAGI, per germline. This CDR3 is CASSWGQGGGSPLHF. CDR3 sequence (DNA): TGTGCCAGCAGTTGGGGACAGGGCGGTGGTTCACCCCTCCACTTT.

The rearrangement joins TRBV4-2 to TRBJ2-5, with no clear D. Trimming cost V 5 bases and J 5 bases, with 15 bases left between them. The length of the CDR3 is 14 residues. The germline gives CDR1 LGHNA, CDR2 YNFKEQ. The CDR3 nucleotides read TGTGCCAGCAGCACACACCCGAGTCGGGAGACCCAGTACTTC. Residues: CASSTHPSRETQYF.

In the case of this clone: It is unclear where the CDR3 begins or ends on the DNA, so no DNA is shown, and the CDR3 is as TCRdb lists it. The chain couples TRBV28 to TRBJ1-1. Germline CDR1 reads MDHEN; CDR2 reads SYDVKM. Inclusive of both ends, the CDR3 amounts to 18 amino acids. The CDR3 region is CASSSSTPRQPRGTEAFF.

This clone was seen only a few times. The chain carries TRBV6-5 and TRBJ2-7; D unresolved. CDR3 size: 14 residues. Between the trimmed V and J ends, which lost 0 bases and 1 base, there was a span of 7 bases. CDR1 MNHEY and CDR2 SVGAGI come from the germline V gene. In nucleotides, the CDR3 is TGTGCCAGCAGTTACTCGTTAGGGTCCTACGAGCAGTACTTC. Protein sequence: CASSYSLGSYEQYF.

The rearrangement uses TRBV7-2 and TRBJ2-3, with TRBD2 matching 7 bases. After removal of 5 bases from V and 1 base from J, the junction contained 6 bases not matched to a gene. Germline V lookup: CDR1 SGHTA, CDR2 FQGNSA. This CDR3 has 15 amino acids. CDR3 coding DNA: TGTGCCAGCAGCCCCGCAGCGGGACGCACAGATACGCAGTATTTT. It codes for CASSPAAGRTDTQYF.

The DNA of the CDR3 is TGCGCCAGCAGGGAACAGGGGGCTGCAACTAATGAAAAACTGTTTTTT. Encoded protein: CASREQGAATNEKLFF. The gene calls are TRBV10-2 and TRBJ1-4, with 9 bases matching TRBD1. Germline V gene data show CDR1 as WSHSY and CDR2 as SAAADI. The V gene end was trimmed by 6 bases and the J gene end by 0 bases; junction bases not matched to a gene: 5. CDR3 length: 16 amino acids.

This chain joins TRBV3-1 (or the pseudogene TRBV3-2) and TRBJ2-7; D not certain. The CDR3 is made up of 14 amino acids. V dropped 1 base and J dropped 0 bases, with 7 bases sitting between them. Germline V gene data show CDR1 as LGHDT and CDR2 as YNNKEL (reference sequence). This CDR3 reads CASSQGPVSYEQYF. The CDR3, as DNA: TGTGCCAGCAGCCAAGGGCCAGTCTCCTACGAGCAGTACTTC.

This clone was detected once. The chain uses TRBV3-1 (or the pseudogene TRBV3-2) and TRBJ2-1; the D call may be TRBD1 or TRBD2 (5 bases each). Germline V gene data show CDR1 as LGHDT and CDR2 as YNNKEL (reference sequence). V dropped 4 bases and J dropped 4 bases, with 11 bases sitting between them. The CDR3 is 14 residues long. The CDR3 sequence is CASSPGPTYNEQFF. The CDR3 nucleotides read TGTGCCAGCAGCCCGGGACCCACTTACAATGAGCAGTTCTTC.

By proportion, this clone is medium-sized. J is TRBJ2-2 and V is TRBV24-1; no clear D. Trimming removed 0 bases at V and 1 base at J, with 8 bases between. Per germline, CDR1 KGHDR and CDR2 SFDVKD. The CDR3 has 16 residues. As DNA, the CDR3 is TGTGCCACCAGTGATTTGCCCCCCGAGAACACCGGGGAGCTGTTTTTT. Translated, it gives CATSDLPPENTGELFF.

J is TRBJ1-2 and V is TRBV28; TRBD1 might be the D (5 bases). V was shortened by 5 bases and J by 8 bases, with 12 bases between the two germline ends. Germline-derived CDR1 and CDR2 are MDHEN and SYDVKM. The CDR3 length is 12 residues. The CDR3, as DNA: TGTGCCAGCAGTCAGGGCCTCAGCGGCTACACCTTC. As protein: CASSQGLSGYTF.

The chain couples TRBV5-1 to TRBJ1-1; D not resolved. This CDR3 comprises 14 residues. Trimming took off 4 bases at V and 5 bases at J, with 15 bases between the two ends. The germline CDR1 and CDR2 sequences are SGHRS and YFSETQ. CDR3 bases: TGCGCCAGCAGCCCGGACCCGCCGGGGACTGAAGCTTTCTTT. As protein: CASSPDPPGTEAFF. The full variable domain, in which reference TRBV5-1 and TRBJ1-1 provide the parts outside the CDR3, is KAGVTQTPRYLIKTRGQQVTLSCSPISGHRSVSWYQQTPGQGLQFLFEYFSETQRNKGNFPGRFSGRQFSNSRSEMNVSTLELGDSALYLCASSPDPPGTEAFFGQGTRLTVV.

This rearrangement joins TRBV4-3 to TRBJ2-1, with unresolved D. CDR1 is LGHNA and CDR2 is YSLEER in the germline V gene. V lost 1 base and J lost 4, with 5 bases in between. There are 13 residues in the CDR3. CDR3 nucleotide sequence: TGCGCCAGCAGCCAAGGGGCGTACAATGAGCAGTTCTTC. This encodes CASSQGAYNEQFF.

With respect to this clone: The sample holds other DNA sequences that translate to the same CDR3. The chain carries TRBV19 and TRBJ2-7, with TRBD1 matching over 8 bases. In germline, CDR1 is LNHDA, CDR2 SQIVND (reference sequence). This CDR3 contains 12 residues. The junction had 6 bases not matched to a gene; V was cut back by 10 bases and J by 4 bases. The CDR3 reads CATRDRSYEQYF. In DNA form, the CDR3 reads TGTGCCACTCGGGACAGGTCATACGAGCAGTACTTC. Complete variable domain (other parts from reference TRBV19 and TRBJ2-7): DGGITQSPKYLFRKEGQNVTLSCEQNLNHDAMYWYRQDPGQGLRLIYYSQIVNDFQKGDIAEGYSVSREKKESFPLTVTSAQKNPTAFYLCATRDRSYEQYFGPGTRLTVT.

This chain connects TRBV5-1 to TRBJ2-1; D may be TRBD1 or TRBD2 (5 bases each). Trimming removed 6 bases at V and 6 bases at J, with 19 bases between. The CDR3 has 15 amino acids. From germline, CDR1 is SGHRS and CDR2 YFSETQ. CDR3: CASTPSGAVGNEQFF. In nucleotides, the CDR3 is TGCGCCAGCACACCTTCCGGGGCAGTGGGCAATGAGCAGTTCTTC.

The chain couples TRBV24-1 to TRBJ1-2; 10 bases align to TRBD1. V was clipped by 9 bases and J by 4 bases; unmatched bases: 7. Germline V CDR1 and CDR2: KGHDR, SFDVKD. The CDR3 is 14 residues long. CDR3 coding DNA: TGTGCCACCTCGACAGGGGGCGTCTCCTATGGCTACACCTTC. It specifies CATSTGGVSYGYTF.

The gene calls are TRBV4-2 and TRBJ2-6; 8 nucleotides align to TRBD2. CDR3 length equals 18 residues. V lost 4 bases to trimming and J lost 2 bases; unmatched junction nucleotides: 10. Germline CDR1 is LGHNA and CDR2 is YNFKEQ. The CDR3, as DNA: TGTGCCAGCAGCCCTCAGCGGGAGTTGGGTCCTGGGGCCAACGTCCTGACTTTC. As protein: CASSPQRELGPGANVLTF.

The CDR3 DNA reads TGTGCCAGCAGCCACGGACCTCGTTGGCCCAATCAGCCCCAGCATTTT. Amino acids: CASSHGPRWPNQPQHF. The chain links TRBV21-1 to TRBJ1-5. TRBV21-1 is a documented pseudogene. The CDR3 is 16 residues long.

This chain connects TRBV6-1 to TRBJ2-4, with TRBD1 identical over 9 bases. The ends lost 6 bases at V and 0 bases at J; junction bases unmatched: 6. This CDR3 has 16 amino acids. In germline, CDR1 is MNHNS, CDR2 SASEGT. This CDR3 reads CASREHRGRAKNIQYF. In DNA, the CDR3 is TGTGCCAGCAGAGAACACAGGGGGCGAGCCAAAAACATTCAGTACTTC.

The chain uses TRBV7-2 and TRBJ2-7, with 12 bases identical to TRBD2. The ends lost 6 bases at V and 5 bases at J; junction bases unmatched: 8. Germline CDR1 is SGHTA and CDR2 is FQGNSA. This CDR3 is built from 15 residues. CDR3 coding DNA: TGTGCCAGCAGAAGGCTAGCGGGAGGGAGCAACGAGCAGTACTTC. It codes for CASRRLAGGSNEQYF.

The rearrangement joins TRBV7-2 to TRBJ1-1; D is unclear. CDR1 is SGHTA and CDR2 is FQGNSA in the germline V gene. The CDR3 covers 15 residues. V was clipped by 5 bases and J by 1 base, with 14 bases between them. In nucleotides, the CDR3 is TGTGCCAGCAGCCTAGAGTCACGGAGGAACACTGAAGCTTTCTTT. Protein: CASSLESRRNTEAFF.

This chain uses TRBV4-1 with TRBJ2-1; 8 bases agree with TRBD2. CDR1 is MGHRA and CDR2 is YSYEKL in the germline V gene. The trim removed 2 bases at V and 6 bases at J, leaving 6 bases unmatched. The CDR3 spans 15 residues. CDR3 sequence reads: CASSQKRELINEQFF. For the CDR3, the DNA is TGCGCCAGCAGCCAAAAGCGGGAGTTAATCAATGAGCAGTTCTTC.

This clone came up once. The V call is TRBV7-3, the J call TRBJ2-3; 7 nucleotides agree with TRBD1. The CDR3 length is 15 residues. V shed 2 bases and J 0 bases; nucleotides not matched to a gene: 2. The germline V gene encodes CDR1 SGHTA and CDR2 FQGTGA. CDR3 loop: CASSLSGQSTDTQYF. In DNA, the CDR3 is TGTGCCAGCAGCTTATCGGGACAGAGCACAGATACGCAGTATTTT. Full variable domain (rest looked up from reference TRBV7-3 and TRBJ2-3): GAGVSQTPSNKVTEKGKYVELRCDPISGHTALYWYRQSLGQGPEFLIYFQGTGAADDSGLPNDRFFAVRPEGSVSTLKIQRTERGDSAVYLCASSLSGQSTDTQYFGPGTRLTVL.

This chain joins TRBV7-9 and TRBJ1-5; 9 bases match TRBD1. V lost 6 bases to trimming and J lost 2 bases; unmatched junction nucleotides: 5. The germline gives CDR1 SEHNR, CDR2 FQNEAQ (reference sequence). This CDR3 spans 15 amino acids. The CDR3 bases are TGTGCCAGCAGTTCACAGGGGGCAGGCAATCAGCCCCAGCATTTT. This gives the protein CASSSQGAGNQPQHF.

This clone was found once. The chain uses TRBV12-3 or TRBV12-4 and TRBJ2-5; perhaps TRBD1 as D (5 bases). Trimming removed 2 bases from V and 5 bases from J, with 6 bases in between. CDR3 length equals 12 residues. The CDR3 DNA reads TGTGCCAGCAGTTTAAACAGGGAGACCCAGTACTTC. Translated: CASSLNRETQYF.

The J gene is TRBJ1-5, the V gene TRBV27; the D gene is possibly TRBD1 (5 bases). Deletions cut 6 bases from V and 2 bases from J, with 14 bases between. CDR1 and CDR2 from the germline V gene are MNHEY and SMNVEV (reference sequence). There are 15 residues in the CDR3. In DNA form, the CDR3 reads TGTGCCAGCAGACTCGGGGGTCGGGGCAATCAGCCCCAGCATTTT. Protein product: CASRLGGRGNQPQHF.

V and J are TRBV11-2 and TRBJ2-1; 7 nucleotides match TRBD2. The V gene end was trimmed by 0 bases and the J gene end by 6 bases; junction bases not matched to a gene: 8. This CDR3 is 16 amino acids long. Germline CDR1 is SGHAT and CDR2 is FQNNGV. The chain's CDR3 is CASSLDWRLAGNEQFF. DNA of the CDR3: TGTGCCAGCAGCTTAGATTGGAGACTAGCCGGCAATGAGCAGTTCTTC.